A single T cell receptor (beta chain) is shown here with its context. This specimen belongs to a study of cytotoxic CD8 clonotypes in ibrutinib-treated CLL. In the study overall: The patient breakdown showed roughly ten relapsed/refractory and roughly 14 treatment-naive cases, with under 18 IGHV unmutated. Responses: around 24 partial, 2 complete; after median around 68 months, approximately 14 stayed remitted, approximately twelve progressed. Samples had a mean of around 250,000 productive templates and roughly 90,000 productive rearrangements.

Data came from immunoSEQ multiplex PCR; TCRdb stores just in-frame clones and leaves some out. The profile shows about 300,000 clones, approximately 76% of them singletons. The sequencing used PBMCs, collected at disease progression, from a patient treated with ibrutinib. This receptor was identified in a human donor with chronic lymphocytic leukemia.

Here the CDR3 DNA reads TGTGCCAGCTCTAGACCCCATACCCAAGAGACCCAGTACTTC. Protein sequence: CASSRPHTQETQYF. This chain connects TRBV7-9 to TRBJ2-5; unclear D gene. The CDR3 has 14 amino acids. Trimming pared 8 bases from V and 1 base from J, leaving 14 bases between. Germline loops: CDR1 SEHNR, CDR2 FQNEAQ (reference sequence).